Each of the 22 T cell receptor beta chains below was sequenced from the same sample in a study of circulating CD8 cells and anti-PD-1 response in melanoma (dated by TCRdb to 2019 to 2021). Using a BD FACSAria II cell sorter, four subsets defined by PD-1 and/or TIGIT were sorted out of live CD3+CD8+TCRalphabeta+ cells. The run used a NextSeq 500. The QIAseq Immune Repertoire RNA Library Kit, Human TCR Panel, was used to prepare TCR libraries from roughly 14 ng of total RNA. TCRdb reprocessing: public reads trimmed at Q25 with fastp, clones called with MiXCR, in-frame beta chains kept. Each entry is one CDR3 protein sequence, shown with its most common DNA and genes. The sample yields 1,300 or so distinct CDR3 sequences; roughly 7.6% were counted once. The top ten clones comprise about 16% of the sample. Specimen: CD8+ T cells from PBMCs, collected at baseline or after one month of anti-PD-1 therapy (not recorded which). These receptors came from a human donor with melanoma.

By proportion, this clonotype is medium-sized. The genes are TRBV27 and TRBJ2-3, with 11 bases aligning to TRBD2. CDR3 length: 19 amino acids. Germline values: CDR1 MNHEY, CDR2 SMNVEV (reference sequence). J gave up 1 base and V 2 bases, and 11 bases lay outside the gene matches. CDR3 sequence (DNA): TGTGCCAGCAGTTTACAGCTAGCGGGGGGCCCCTTGGGCACAGATACGCAGTATTTT. Its translation is CASSLQLAGGPLGTDTQYF.

This clonotype is medium-sized (0.01 to 0.1%) within its sample. The chain employs TRBV4-1 and TRBJ2-3; 11 nucleotides line up with TRBD2. The CDR3 contains 18 residues. Trimming cost V 0 bases and J 6 bases; bases outside gene matches: 11. The V gene's germline CDR1 is MGHRA and CDR2 YSYEKL. The CDR3 reads CASSQEALAGEKYDTQYF. The CDR3 DNA is TGCGCCAGCAGCCAAGAAGCACTAGCGGGGGAGAAATACGATACGCAGTATTTT.

By its share, this clonotype is medium-sized. The V gene is TRBV24-1, the J gene TRBJ2-1; D is undetermined. Germline V CDR1 and CDR2: KGHDR, SFDVKD. The V end was cut by 4 bases, the J end by 9 bases, with 9 bases between. This CDR3 has 12 residues. In nucleotides, the CDR3 is TGTGCCACCAGTGAGGGGAAGGGTGAGCAGTTCTTC. Translated, it gives CATSEGKGEQFF.

This clonotype is medium-sized in the sample. This rearrangement joins TRBV5-4 to TRBJ2-2; D call uncertain. Germline assignment: CDR1 SGHNT and CDR2 YYREEE (reference sequence). The CDR3 is 12 amino acids. The V and J ends lost 2 bases and 6 bases respectively, with 5 bases between them. CDR3 loop: CASSFTAGELFF. The DNA for the CDR3 is TGTGCCAGCAGCTTTACCGCCGGGGAGCTGTTTTTT.

This clonotype was seen more than once but under ten times. One base away lies a much larger clone, so this may be a sequencing read error. V gene TRBV28 combines with J gene TRBJ2-1; TRBD2 is a possible D gene (6 bases). This CDR3 is built from 13 residues. CDR1 is MDHEN, CDR2 SYDVKM, per germline. The CDR3 sequence is CASSLVRENGQFF. Written as DNA, the CDR3 is TGTGCCAGCAGTTTAGTCCGGGAGAATGGGCAGTTCTTC.

Comments on this clonotype: Likely a read error: the CDR3 ends without its conserved phenylalanine or tryptophan. The chain links TRBV30 to TRBJ2-2; no reliable D call. V lost 1 base, J lost 4 bases, and 4 bases lay in between. This CDR3 spans 12 amino acids. Germline CDR1 and CDR2: GTSNPN and SVGIG (reference sequence). Here the CDR3 reads CAWSGITGELFL. The CDR3 DNA follows: TGTGCCTGGAGTGGTATCACCGGGGAGCTGTTTCTT.

This clonotype counts as medium-sized. The chain joins TRBV2 to TRBJ2-3; TRBD2 aligns across 10 bases. Germline values: CDR1 SNHLY, CDR2 FYNNEI. The V gene end was trimmed by 5 bases and the J gene end by 5 bases; junction bases not matched to a gene: 7. The CDR3 has 15 amino acids. In nucleotides, the CDR3 is TGTGCCAGCAGTATTAGCGGGAGGCTTGGAGATACGCAGTATTTT. Protein sequence: CASSISGRLGDTQYF.

The sample holds a few counts of this clonotype. The gene calls are TRBV19 and TRBJ1-5; D remains unclear. Per the germline V gene, CDR1 is LNHDA and CDR2 is SQIVND (reference sequence). Trimming pared 11 bases from V and 6 bases from J, leaving 14 bases between. This CDR3 has 12 residues. The DNA for the CDR3 is TGTGCCGTAGAGGGTTCAGGTCAGCCCCAGCATTTT. It translates to CAVEGSGQPQHF. Supplemented by reference TRBV19 and TRBJ1-5, the full variable domain reads DGGITQSPKYLFRKEGQNVTLSCEQNLNHDAMYWYRQDPGQGLRLIYYSQIVNDFQKGDIAEGYSVSREKKESFPLTVTSAQKNPTAFYLCAVEGSGQPQHFGDGTRLSIL.

This clonotype ranks as medium-sized. The chain couples TRBV28 to TRBJ2-1; TRBD2 might be the D (5 bases). From germline, CDR1 is MDHEN and CDR2 SYDVKM. The V gene lost 2 bases and the J gene lost 10 bases, with 12 bases spanning the gap. The CDR3 has 13 residues. CDR3 amino acids: CASSLGSGWEQFF. The CDR3 coding sequence is TGTGCCAGCAGTTTAGGGAGCGGTTGGGAGCAGTTCTTC.

This clonotype counts as medium-sized. The gene calls are TRBV19 and TRBJ2-3; 14 bases line up with TRBD2. The CDR3 covers 15 residues. The V segment lost 5 bases and the J segment 4 bases; nucleotides outside the gene matches: 2. Germline CDR1 and CDR2: LNHDA and SQIVND (reference sequence). The CDR3 loop reads CASSPTSGGADTQYF. The CDR3 DNA follows: TGTGCCAGTAGTCCGACTAGCGGGGGGGCAGATACGCAGTATTTT. Based on the CDR3 plus reference TRBV19 and TRBJ2-3, the full variable domain is DGGITQSPKYLFRKEGQNVTLSCEQNLNHDAMYWYRQDPGQGLRLIYYSQIVNDFQKGDIAEGYSVSREKKESFPLTVTSAQKNPTAFYLCASSPTSGGADTQYFGPGTRLTVL.

By share of the sample, this clonotype is medium-sized. The chain recombines TRBV28 with TRBJ1-5; 8 nucleotides agree with TRBD1. Germline V gives CDR1 MDHEN, CDR2 SYDVKM. Trimming cost V 6 bases and J 4 bases; bases outside gene matches: 8. CDR3 size: 15 residues. DNA for the CDR3: TGTGCCAGCAGCCACGACAGGGGTGGTAATCAGCCCCAGCATTTT. It codes for CASSHDRGGNQPQHF.

This clonotype is labeled large. V gene TRBV29-1 combines with J gene TRBJ1-2; D is uncertain. Per the germline V gene, CDR1 is SQVTM and CDR2 is ANQGSEA. Trimming cost V 8 bases and J 2 bases, with 18 bases left between them. This CDR3 is built from 14 residues. CDR3 DNA: TGCAGCTCGTTGATGACCGGCCCCAACTATGGCTACACCTTC. Its protein is CSSLMTGPNYGYTF.

By proportion, this clonotype is large (0.1 to 1%). The rearrangement links TRBV24-1 to TRBJ2-3, with 7 bases aligning to TRBD2. The CDR3 has 14 residues. The germline gives CDR1 KGHDR, CDR2 SFDVKD. Losses at the gene ends were 6 bases for V and 2 bases for J; bases not matched to a gene: 4. CDR3 region: CATSPLADTDTQYF. The CDR3 coding sequence is TGTGCCACCAGTCCCCTAGCGGACACAGATACGCAGTATTTT.

This clonotype ranks as large. V is TRBV24-1 and J is TRBJ2-4, with D perhaps matching TRBD1 (5 bases). Germline loops: CDR1 KGHDR, CDR2 SFDVKD. The CDR3 runs 13 residues. V lost 3 bases to trimming and J lost 9 bases, with 11 bases between them. Written as DNA, the CDR3 is TGTGCCACCAGTGATCCGCAGGGAAGCATTCAGTACTTC. Its translation: CATSDPQGSIQYF.

This clonotype is classed as medium-sized. The conserved phenylalanine or tryptophan is not found at the CDR3 terminus, so this likely reflects a read error. The CDR3 bases are TGTGCCAGCAGCTGGGGACTAGCGGTGACAGATACGCAGTATTTG. Translation gives CASSWGLAVTDTQYL. The rearrangement links TRBV7-3 to TRBJ2-3, with TRBD2 identical over 11 bases. The CDR3 totals 15 residues. Germline V CDR1 and CDR2: SGHTA, FQGTGA. Trimming removed 4 bases from V and 3 bases from J; junction bases left unmatched: 3.

This clonotype is medium-sized. The CDR3 bases are TGTGCCAGCAGTTACGGCGGGAGCTACGAGCAGTACTTC. This sequence encodes CASSYGGSYEQYF. The chain employs TRBV6-2 or TRBV6-3 and TRBJ2-7, with 7 bases identical to TRBD2. Unmatched junction bases numbered 1, after V lost 2 bases and J lost 3 bases. CDR1 is MNHEY and CDR2 is SVGEGT in the germline V gene. The CDR3 length is 13 residues.

This clonotype is judged medium-sized. The rearrangement joins TRBV7-2 to TRBJ2-3, with TRBD1 matching over 7 bases. This CDR3 contains 15 residues. The V segment lost 6 bases and the J segment 3 bases; nucleotides outside the gene matches: 9. The V gene's germline CDR1 is SGHTA and CDR2 FQGNSA. Here the CDR3 reads CASRYRGSLTDTQYF. DNA for the CDR3: TGTGCCAGCAGGTACAGGGGTAGTTTGACAGATACGCAGTATTTT.

This clonotype was picked up a small number of times. The rearrangement uses TRBV7-3 and TRBJ2-2; weak D call: TRBD2 (6 bases). CDR1 SGHTA and CDR2 FQGTGA come from the germline V gene. This CDR3 spans 15 amino acids. Trimming shortened V by 5 bases and J by 4 bases, and 14 bases separated the two germline ends. This chain's CDR3 is CASSRLARGTGELFF. CDR3 nucleotides: TGTGCCAGCAGCCGGCTAGCGAGAGGCACCGGGGAGCTGTTTTTT.

This clonotype is labeled as medium-sized (0.01 to 0.1%). The chain has TRBV20-1 and TRBJ1-2; D is undetermined. The CDR3 contains 15 residues. The germline V gene has CDR1 DFQATT and CDR2 SNEGSKA (reference sequence). Trimming cost V 0 bases and J 0 bases, with 11 bases left between them. CDR3 in amino acids: CSARDHGSTNYGYTF. The DNA of the CDR3 is TGCAGTGCTAGAGATCACGGCAGCACTAACTATGGCTACACCTTC.

By share, this clonotype ranks as large. The V gene is TRBV28, the J gene TRBJ2-7; D uncertain. Trimming removed 7 bases at V and 6 bases at J, with 10 bases between. Per germline, CDR1 MDHEN and CDR2 SYDVKM. The length of the CDR3 is 11 residues. DNA of the CDR3: TGTGCCAGCAAACTTACGGGCGAGCAGTACTTC. Translated: CASKLTGEQYF.

By share, this clonotype counts as medium-sized (0.01 to 0.1%). This chain links TRBV9 with TRBJ2-1; D ambiguous. This CDR3 is 10 amino acids long. Germline V gene sequence: CDR1 SGDLS, CDR2 YYNGEE. V was trimmed by 7 bases and J by 6 bases, leaving 5 bases between them. The CDR3 here is CASSGNEQFF. CDR3 nucleotide sequence: TGTGCCAGCTCGGGCAATGAGCAGTTCTTC.

This clonotype is judged medium-sized. The chain links TRBV27 to TRBJ2-1; TRBD2 agrees at 7 bases. This CDR3 is built from 16 residues. The ends lost 7 bases at V and 3 bases at J; junction bases unmatched: 12. The V gene's germline CDR1 is MNHEY and CDR2 SMNVEV (reference sequence). CDR3 DNA: TGTGCCAGCACCCCGTCCCCAGCGGGGAACTACAATGAGCAGTTCTTC. It specifies CASTPSPAGNYNEQFF.